A single sample gave rise to the 23 T cell receptor beta chains below, sequenced in a study of identical twins. TCRdb reprocessed the 5' RACE reads with MiXCR, giving one entry per CDR3 protein. Altogether some 690,000 distinct CDR3 sequences are present, less than 25% being singletons, with the ten largest covering over 4%. The sample also formed part of further work on T cells expressing NK-cell markers.

The sequenced sample was PBMCs. These receptors all come from a woman under 30 in good health.

This sequence joins TRBV12-3 or TRBV12-4 and TRBJ1-2; tentatively, D is TRBD1 (5 bases). Between the trimmed V and J ends, which lost 5 bases and 2 bases, there was a span of 12 bases. The CDR3 loop spans 14 amino acids. The CDR3 region has the DNA TGTGCCAGCAGTCCCACGTGGACAAACTATGGCTACACCTTC. Its translation: CASSPTWTNYGYTF.

For this clonotype: A read error may be the cause here, since a much bigger clone is one base away. It is likely a read error, because the conserved phenylalanine at the end of the CDR3 is missing. The CDR3 loop is CASRRDRENEKLFI. In DNA, the CDR3 is TGTGCCAGCAGAAGGGACAGGGAGAATGAAAAACTGTTTATT. The rearrangement joins TRBV2 to TRBJ1-4; the match to TRBD1 covers 9 bases. The CDR3 sequence is 14 residues long. CDR1 is SNHLY, CDR2 FYNNEI, per germline. V was clipped by 6 bases and J by 5 bases; unmatched bases: 4.

This clonotype came up a few times. V is TRBV2 and J is TRBJ2-2; 7 bases align to TRBD2. The length of the CDR3 is 15 residues. V lost 8 bases and J lost 0; bases outside the gene matches: 6. Germline lookup yields CDR1 SNHLY and CDR2 FYNNEI. The DNA of the CDR3 is TGTGCCAGCGTAGGAACTAGCGCGAACACCGGGGAGCTGTTTTTT. Residues: CASVGTSANTGELFF.

In this sample, this clonotype turned up a few times. This chain links TRBV7-9 with TRBJ2-1; 9 positions agree with TRBD2. J lost 8 bases, V lost 3 bases, and 5 bases had no gene match. This CDR3 comprises 14 residues. Germline CDR1 SEHNR, CDR2 FQNEAQ (reference sequence). The CDR3 reads CASSFAGGLDEQFF. The CDR3 nucleotides read TGTGCCAGCAGCTTTGCGGGGGGGTTGGATGAGCAGTTCTTC.

The CDR3 reads CSARDPGGTYNEQFF. The CDR3 region has the DNA TGCAGTGCTAGAGATCCCGGGGGGACATACAATGAGCAGTTCTTC. The genes are TRBV20-1 and TRBJ2-1; tentative D call: TRBD2 (7 bases). V lost 0 bases to trimming and J lost 4 bases, with 13 bases between them. The CDR3 contains 15 residues. The germline CDR1 and CDR2 sequences are DFQATT and SNEGSKA (reference sequence).

V is TRBV20-1 and J is TRBJ2-1; D is possibly TRBD2 (6 bases). In germline, CDR1 is DFQATT, CDR2 SNEGSKA (reference sequence). V lost 6 bases to trimming and J lost 6 bases, with 15 bases between them. This CDR3 has 13 residues. In DNA form, the CDR3 reads TGCAGTGCCGACAAGACTAGTACCAATGAGCAGTTCTTC. This codes for CSADKTSTNEQFF.

This rearrangement joins TRBV7-2 to TRBJ2-7; no reliable D call. In germline, CDR1 is SGHTA, CDR2 FQGNSA. Trimming pared 1 base from V and 1 base from J, leaving 8 bases between. This CDR3 contains 14 residues. This CDR3 reads CASSLERFSYEQYF. CDR3 sequence (DNA): TGTGCCAGCAGCTTAGAACGGTTTTCCTACGAGCAGTACTTC.

The chain combines TRBV7-9 with TRBJ2-2; 7 bases align to TRBD1. Germline CDR1 is SEHNR and CDR2 is FQNEAQ (reference sequence). With 5 bases clipped from V and 8 bases from J, the junction kept 11 bases outside the gene matches. This CDR3 region has 15 residues. This CDR3 is CASSARGQSLGELFF. In DNA, the CDR3 is TGTGCCAGCAGCGCCAGGGGACAGTCTCTGGGGGAGCTGTTTTTT. Full variable domain (missing parts from reference TRBV7-9 and TRBJ2-2): DTGVSQNPRHKITKRGQNVTFRCDPISEHNRLYWYRQTLGQGPEFLTYFQNEAQLEKSRLLSDRFSAERPKGSFSTLEIQRTEQGDSAMYLCASSARGQSLGELFFGEGSRLTVL.

V usage is TRBV7-6 and J usage is TRBJ1-2, with a tentative D call TRBD1 (6 bases). From germline, CDR1 is SGHVS and CDR2 FNYEAQ. The CDR3 is 14 residues long. With 0 bases removed from V and 8 bases from J, the gap between germline ends came to 13 bases. CDR3 sequence (DNA): TGTGCCAGCAGCTTAGCCGGGGGCCTAGGGGGCTACACCTTC. The encoded protein is CASSLAGGLGGYTF.

This clonotype appeared a few times. The chain uses TRBV7-9 and TRBJ2-2; D is undetermined. CDR3 length equals 15 residues. Trimming removed 0 bases at V and 3 bases at J, with 8 bases between. The germline V gene has CDR1 SEHNR and CDR2 FQNEAQ (reference sequence). The CDR3 DNA reads TGTGCCAGCAGCTTAGCAGGACGGGACACCGGGGAGCTGTTTTTT. It yields the protein CASSLAGRDTGELFF.

The rearrangement uses TRBV7-6 and TRBJ2-1; D uncertain. The CDR3 is 14 residues long. Germline V gene data show CDR1 as SGHVS and CDR2 as FNYEAQ. With 1 base removed from V and 8 bases from J, the gap between germline ends came to 12 bases. The CDR3 protein is CASSLELQSDEQFF. CDR3 coding DNA: TGTGCCAGCAGCTTAGAACTACAATCCGATGAGCAGTTCTTC.

This sequence joins TRBV12-3 or TRBV12-4 and TRBJ2-4, with D perhaps TRBD1 (6 bases). This CDR3 has 16 amino acids. V was shortened by 6 bases and J by 2 bases, with 17 bases between the two germline ends. The CDR3 region has the DNA TGTGCCAGCAGCCCACGTCCCACAGGGACCAAAAACATTCAGTACTTC. Translation: CASSPRPTGTKNIQYF.

The J gene is TRBJ1-1, the V gene TRBV20-1; D unresolved. Deletions cut 5 bases from V and 0 bases from J, with 13 bases between. CDR3 length: 14 amino acids. Germline V gene lookup returns CDR1 DFQATT and CDR2 SNEGSKA (reference sequence). The CDR3 sequence is CSAPPHSMNTEAFF. Here the CDR3 DNA reads TGCAGTGCTCCTCCCCATTCCATGAACACTGAAGCTTTCTTT.

The V gene is TRBV2, the J gene TRBJ1-4; D gene unclear. Germline CDR1 SNHLY, CDR2 FYNNEI. V was trimmed by 10 bases and J by 1 base, leaving 10 bases between them. The CDR3 length is 13 residues. The CDR3 region is CATLGLTNEKLFF. DNA for the CDR3: TGTGCCACCTTAGGACTAACTAATGAAAAACTGTTTTTT.

This clonotype showed up just a few times. The chain uses TRBV7-2 and TRBJ2-1, with D possibly matching TRBD2 (6 bases). V gave up 3 bases and J gave up 10 bases, with 10 bases separating them. The CDR3 runs to 12 residues. Germline V lookup: CDR1 SGHTA, CDR2 FQGNSA. CDR3 loop: CASSFYGSEQFF. For the CDR3, the DNA is TGTGCCAGCAGCTTTTACGGGAGCGAGCAGTTCTTC.

This clonotype was seen a few times. This chain connects TRBV5-6 to TRBJ1-1, with 10 bases that match TRBD1. The CDR3 covers 15 residues. Looked up from germline, CDR1 is SGHDT and CDR2 is YYEEEE. The ends lost 1 base at V and 5 bases at J; junction bases unmatched: 5. The CDR3 nucleotides are TGTGCCAGCAGCTTGTTCGGACAGGGGGATACTGAAGCTTTCTTT. Its protein product is CASSLFGQGDTEAFF. The full variable domain, completed using reference TRBV5-6 and TRBJ1-1, is DAGVTQSPTHLIKTRGQQVTLRCSPKSGHDTVSWYQQALGQGPQFIFQYYEEEERQRGNFPDRFSGHQFPNYSSELNVNALLLGDSALYLCASSLFGQGDTEAFFGQGTRLTVV.

For the CDR3, the DNA is TGCAGTGCCAATTTTCCGGGACAGGGAGGCTATGGCTACACCTTC. It is translated as CSANFPGQGGYGYTF. The chain has TRBV20-1 and TRBJ1-2, with TRBD1 matching 9 bases. Germline V gives CDR1 DFQATT, CDR2 SNEGSKA (reference sequence). This CDR3 has 15 residues. V trimming: 6 bases; J trimming: 4 bases; junction bases outside the gene matches: 12.

The chain is built from TRBV9 and TRBJ2-5; D remains unclear. The germline V and J ends were trimmed by 0 bases and 1 base, with 7 bases remaining between them. Germline V lookup: CDR1 SGDLS, CDR2 YYNGEE. The CDR3 has 14 amino acids. The CDR3 DNA reads as TGTGCCAGCAGCGTAGAAACGGGCCAAGAGACCCAGTACTTC. It is translated as CASSVETGQETQYF.

This clonotype was detected a few times. The CDR3, as DNA: TGTGCTAGTGGTCTGGACACCGGGGAGCTGTTTTTT. Residues: CASGLDTGELFF. The rearrangement joins TRBV12-5 to TRBJ2-2; D is unclear. Trimming removed 5 bases from V and 3 bases from J, with 4 bases in between. CDR1 and CDR2 (germline): LGHNT, FRNRAP. The CDR3 loop spans 12 amino acids.

The V call is TRBV12-3 or TRBV12-4, the J call TRBJ2-3, with D perhaps matching TRBD1 or TRBD2 (5 bases each). This CDR3 spans 13 amino acids. V lost 8 bases and J 2 bases, leaving 11 bases between the germline ends. The CDR3 protein is CASGLGVTDTQYF. CDR3 coding DNA: TGTGCCAGCGGGCTGGGGGTCACAGATACGCAGTATTTT.

The gene calls are TRBV10-3 and TRBJ2-7, with 8 bases that match TRBD1. V was clipped by 0 bases and J by 2 bases; unmatched bases: 3. The CDR3 consists of 15 residues. Per germline, CDR1 ENHRY and CDR2 SYGVKD. This CDR3 reads CAISESNRGAYEQYF. The CDR3, as DNA: TGTGCCATCAGTGAGTCAAACAGGGGGGCCTACGAGCAGTACTTC.

This clonotype showed up just a few times. This chain joins TRBV6-1 and TRBJ2-3; 11 nucleotides line up with TRBD2. V trimming: 6 bases; J trimming: 4 bases; junction bases outside the gene matches: 6. Germline values: CDR1 MNHNS, CDR2 SASEGT. This CDR3 spans 15 amino acids. The CDR3: CASSLAGGISDTQYF. CDR3 nucleotides: TGTGCCAGCAGCCTAGCGGGAGGTATCTCAGATACGCAGTATTTT.

V is TRBV18 and J is TRBJ2-7; D possibly corresponds to TRBD2 (6 bases). The germline V and J ends were trimmed by 8 bases and 3 bases, with 11 bases remaining between them. Germline CDR1 reads KGHSH; CDR2 reads LQKENI. The CDR3 covers 12 residues. The CDR3 is CASPLGSYEQYF. The CDR3 region has the DNA TGTGCCAGCCCTCTCGGGAGCTACGAGCAGTACTTC.